This T cell receptor (beta chain) was captured by sequencing in a study of PD-1 blockade in mismatch repair-deficient tumors. In the study overall: Enrolled about 2012-2017, patients had progressing, pretreated mismatch repair-deficient cancers of about a dozen types.

Generated by immunoSEQ multiplex PCR, the TCRdb table keeps only in-frame clones and is missing some. The sample has more than 95,000 clones, around 83% seen once. With respect to this clone: Antigen unknown.

All patients were mismatch repair deficient, assessed by either PCR or immunohistochemistry. TCRs were sequenced from a few patients responding to pembrolizumab. Study outcomes and limitations: Rapid post-treatment expansion, then contraction, generally preceding radiologic response, marked tumor-resident clones.

Germline CDR1 and CDR2: SGHTA and FQGTGA. V gave up 5 bases and J gave up 8 bases, with 17 bases separating them. This CDR3 contains 14 residues. The V gene is TRBV7-3, the J gene TRBJ2-3; perhaps D is TRBD1 or TRBD2 (5 bases each). This sequence was found in an adult with mismatch repair-deficient cancer. Sample: peripheral blood, taken 44 weeks after starting pembrolizumab. In DNA form, the CDR3 reads TGTGCCAGCAGCCGAGGGGAGCATATTGGTACGCAGTATTTT. Translating it yields CASSRGEHIGTQYF. The full variable domain, in which reference TRBV7-3 and TRBJ2-3 provide the parts outside the CDR3, is GAGVSQTPSNKVTEKGKYVELRCDPISGHTALYWYRQSLGQGPEFLIYFQGTGAADDSGLPNDRFFAVRPEGSVSTLKIQRTERGDSAVYLCASSRGEHIGTQYFGPGTRLTVL.